This entry features one T cell receptor beta chain sequence. It lacks a known antigen. No much larger clone exists at a distance of one base, and base qualities are not known. Libraries were constructed by PCR. Reads for this sample came from an Illumina HiSeq 2500. To normalize quantification of the TCRbeta repertoire, the TCR libraries were built with molecular barcoding that relied on unique molecular identifiers. TCRdb reprocessed the public reads (quality trimming at Q25 with fastp, clone calling with MiXCR) and kept in-frame beta chains. Identical CDR3 proteins give one entry, which carries the most common genes and DNA. In this sample the table shows hundreds of thousands of distinct CDR3 sequences, over 15% of which occur a single time. 1.1% of the sample belongs to the ten largest clones. V sheds 3 bases and J sheds 0 bases, leaving 11 bases between their ends. There are 16 amino acids in the CDR3, from cysteine to phenylalanine inclusive. The entry retains the CDR3 DNA only, 48 bases that are in frame from base 1. The germline V gene encodes CDR1 LNHNV and CDR2 YYDKDF (reference sequence).

The data are from a study of T-cell reconstitution after alpha-beta-depleted transplantation in children (dated by TCRdb to 2016 to 2017). For context, the study as a whole: Using TCR repertoire profiling, the study quantitatively followed how T-cell immune reconstitution unfolded in children after TCRalphabeta/CD19-depleted allogeneic hematopoietic cell transplantation.

Recombination joined TRBV15 with TRBJ1-4; the D region possibly corresponds to TRBD1 (5 bases align). The sequence came from a human donor who donated a stem cell graft to a child with acute myeloid leukemia. Sequences were derived from PBMCs from the stem cell graft donor, sampled from the stem cell graft. The CDR3 protein is CATSSGGGTTNEKLFF. At the DNA level, the sequence is TGTGCCACCAGCAGTGGGGGGGGAACAACTAATGAAAAACTGTTTTTT.